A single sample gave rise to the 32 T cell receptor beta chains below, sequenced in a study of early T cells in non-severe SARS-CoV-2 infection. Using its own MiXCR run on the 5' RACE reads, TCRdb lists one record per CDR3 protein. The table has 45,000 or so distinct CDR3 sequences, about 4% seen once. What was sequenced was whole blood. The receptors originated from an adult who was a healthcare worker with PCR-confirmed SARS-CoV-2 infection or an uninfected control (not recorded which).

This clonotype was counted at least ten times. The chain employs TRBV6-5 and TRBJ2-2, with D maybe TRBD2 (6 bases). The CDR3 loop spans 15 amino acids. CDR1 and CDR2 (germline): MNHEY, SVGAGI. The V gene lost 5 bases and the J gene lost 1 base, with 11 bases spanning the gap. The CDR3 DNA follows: TGTGCCAGCAGTGCCGGGACTCTGAACACCGGGGAGCTGTTTTTT. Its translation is CASSAGTLNTGELFF.

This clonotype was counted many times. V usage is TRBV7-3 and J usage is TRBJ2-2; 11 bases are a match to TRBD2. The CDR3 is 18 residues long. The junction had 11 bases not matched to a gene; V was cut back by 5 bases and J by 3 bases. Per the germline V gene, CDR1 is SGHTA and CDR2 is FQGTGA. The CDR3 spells CASSRYSGTSGYTGELFF. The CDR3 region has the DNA TGTGCCAGCAGCCGCTACTCCGGGACTAGCGGTTACACCGGGGAGCTGTTTTTT. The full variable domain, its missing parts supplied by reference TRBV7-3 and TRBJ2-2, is GAGVSQTPSNKVTEKGKYVELRCDPISGHTALYWYRQSLGQGPEFLIYFQGTGAADDSGLPNDRFFAVRPEGSVSTLKIQRTERGDSAVYLCASSRYSGTSGYTGELFFGEGSRLTVL.

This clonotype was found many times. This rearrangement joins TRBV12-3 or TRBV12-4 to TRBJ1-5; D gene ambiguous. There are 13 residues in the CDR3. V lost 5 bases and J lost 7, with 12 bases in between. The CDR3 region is CASSPPVGQPQHF. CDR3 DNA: TGTGCCAGCAGTCCCCCCGTGGGACAGCCCCAGCATTTT.

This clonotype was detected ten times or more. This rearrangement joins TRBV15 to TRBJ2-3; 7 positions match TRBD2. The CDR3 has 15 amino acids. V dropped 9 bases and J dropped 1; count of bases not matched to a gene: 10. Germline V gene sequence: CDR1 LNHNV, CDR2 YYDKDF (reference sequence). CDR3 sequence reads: CATSAGEKGTDTQYF. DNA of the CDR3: TGTGCCACGTCTGCGGGGGAAAAGGGCACAGATACGCAGTATTTT.

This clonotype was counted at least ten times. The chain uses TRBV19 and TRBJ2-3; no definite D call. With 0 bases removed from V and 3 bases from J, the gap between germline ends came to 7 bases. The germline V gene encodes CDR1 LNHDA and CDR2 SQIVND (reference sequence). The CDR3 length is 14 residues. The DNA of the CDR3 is TGTGCCAGTAGTATAGACGCGTCGACAGATACGCAGTATTTT. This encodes CASSIDASTDTQYF. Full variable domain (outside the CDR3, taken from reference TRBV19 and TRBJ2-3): DGGITQSPKYLFRKEGQNVTLSCEQNLNHDAMYWYRQDPGQGLRLIYYSQIVNDFQKGDIAEGYSVSREKKESFPLTVTSAQKNPTAFYLCASSIDASTDTQYFGPGTRLTVL.

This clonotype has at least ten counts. The CDR3 is CASSPNLNTGELFF. As DNA, the CDR3 is TGTGCCAGCAGCCCTAATTTGAACACCGGGGAGCTGTTTTTT. The rearrangement joins TRBV7-3 to TRBJ2-2; D is ambiguous. The CDR3 has 14 residues. Trimming removed 5 bases at V and 1 base at J, with 8 bases between. CDR1 SGHTA and CDR2 FQGTGA come from the germline V gene.

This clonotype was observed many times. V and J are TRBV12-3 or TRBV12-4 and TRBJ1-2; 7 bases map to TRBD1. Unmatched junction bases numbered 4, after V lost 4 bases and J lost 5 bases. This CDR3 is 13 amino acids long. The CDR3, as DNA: TGTGCCAGCAGTTACGGCAGGGGGTATGGCTACACCTTC. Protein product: CASSYGRGYGYTF.

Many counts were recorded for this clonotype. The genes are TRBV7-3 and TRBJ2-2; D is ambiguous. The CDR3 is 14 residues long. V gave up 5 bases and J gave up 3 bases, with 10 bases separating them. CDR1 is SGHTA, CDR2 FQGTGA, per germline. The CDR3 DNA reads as TGTGCCAGCAGCCCGGTACTTCACACCGGGGAGCTGTTTTTT. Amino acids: CASSPVLHTGELFF.

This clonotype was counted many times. CDR3 loop: CASSGQGAGEAFF. The CDR3 region has the DNA TGTGCCAGCAGTGGGCAGGGGGCCGGTGAAGCTTTCTTT. The genes are TRBV2 and TRBJ1-1; TRBD1 matches 8 bases. The CDR3 has 13 residues. The germline gives CDR1 SNHLY, CDR2 FYNNEI. V shed 4 bases and J 7 bases; nucleotides not matched to a gene: 5.

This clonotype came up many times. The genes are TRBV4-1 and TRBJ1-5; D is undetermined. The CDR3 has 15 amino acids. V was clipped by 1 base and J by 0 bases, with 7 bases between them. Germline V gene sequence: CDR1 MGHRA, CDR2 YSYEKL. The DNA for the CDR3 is TGCGCCAGCAGCCAAGTGGCAGTTAGCAATCAGCCCCAGCATTTT. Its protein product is CASSQVAVSNQPQHF.

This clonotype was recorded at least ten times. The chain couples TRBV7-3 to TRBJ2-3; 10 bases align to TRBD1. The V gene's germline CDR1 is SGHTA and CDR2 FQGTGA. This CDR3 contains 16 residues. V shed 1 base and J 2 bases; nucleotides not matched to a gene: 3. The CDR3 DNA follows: TGTGCCAGCAGCTTAATCGGACAGGGGGACACAGATACGCAGTATTTT. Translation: CASSLIGQGDTDTQYF. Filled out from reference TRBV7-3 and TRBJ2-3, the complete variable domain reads GAGVSQTPSNKVTEKGKYVELRCDPISGHTALYWYRQSLGQGPEFLIYFQGTGAADDSGLPNDRFFAVRPEGSVSTLKIQRTERGDSAVYLCASSLIGQGDTDTQYFGPGTRLTVL.

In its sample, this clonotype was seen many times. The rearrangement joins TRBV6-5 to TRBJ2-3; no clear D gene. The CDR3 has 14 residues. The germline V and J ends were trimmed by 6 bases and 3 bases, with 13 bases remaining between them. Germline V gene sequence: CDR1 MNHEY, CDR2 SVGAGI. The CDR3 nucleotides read TGTGCCAGCAGCGCCGGAGCCGGGACAGATACGCAGTATTTT. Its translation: CASSAGAGTDTQYF.

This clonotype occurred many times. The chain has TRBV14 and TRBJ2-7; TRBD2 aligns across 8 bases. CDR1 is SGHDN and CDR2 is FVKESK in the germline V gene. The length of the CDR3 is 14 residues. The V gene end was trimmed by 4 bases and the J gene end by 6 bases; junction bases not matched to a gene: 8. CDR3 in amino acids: CASSPLAGPGEQYF. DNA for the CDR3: TGTGCCAGCAGCCCCTTAGCGGGACCGGGCGAGCAGTACTTC.

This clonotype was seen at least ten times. CDR3 DNA: TGTGCCAGCAGATCCACGGGTGGGGGGCACGGCTACACCTTC. Encoded protein: CASRSTGGGHGYTF. The genes are TRBV12-3 or TRBV12-4 and TRBJ1-2, with D maybe TRBD1 (6 bases). The CDR3 runs to 14 residues. Trimming cost V 6 bases and J 8 bases, with 19 bases left between them.

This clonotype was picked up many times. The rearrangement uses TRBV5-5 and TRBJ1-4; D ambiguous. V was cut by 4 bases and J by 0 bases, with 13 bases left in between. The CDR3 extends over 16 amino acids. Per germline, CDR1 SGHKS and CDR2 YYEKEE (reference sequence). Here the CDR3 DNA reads TGTGCCAGCAGCAATGGGATGGGAGCAACTAATGAAAAACTGTTTTTT. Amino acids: CASSNGMGATNEKLFF.

Here the CDR3 DNA reads TGTGCCAGCAGTAATTTGGGACATTTAGAGACTGAAGCTTTCTTT. Translation: CASSNLGHLETEAFF. The gene calls are TRBV27 and TRBJ1-1, with D maybe TRBD1 (6 bases). The germline V gene encodes CDR1 MNHEY and CDR2 SMNVEV (reference sequence). V shed 5 bases and J shed 5 bases, with 18 bases lying between them. The CDR3 runs 15 residues.

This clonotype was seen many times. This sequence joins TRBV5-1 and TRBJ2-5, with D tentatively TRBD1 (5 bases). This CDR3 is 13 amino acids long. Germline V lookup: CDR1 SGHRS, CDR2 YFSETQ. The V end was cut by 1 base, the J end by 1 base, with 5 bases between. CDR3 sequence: CASSLRGQETQYF. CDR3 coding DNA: TGCGCCAGCAGCTTGAGGGGCCAAGAGACCCAGTACTTC.

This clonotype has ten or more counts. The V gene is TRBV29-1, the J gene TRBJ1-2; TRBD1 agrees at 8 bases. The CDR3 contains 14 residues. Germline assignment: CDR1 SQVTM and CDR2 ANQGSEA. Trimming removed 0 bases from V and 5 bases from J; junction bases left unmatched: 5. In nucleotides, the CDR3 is TGCAGCGTTGAAGACGGGGACAGGACTTATGGCTACACCTTC. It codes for CSVEDGDRTYGYTF. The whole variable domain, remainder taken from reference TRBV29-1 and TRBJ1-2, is SAVISQKPSRDICQRGTSLTIQCQVDSQVTMMFWYRQQPGQSLTLIATANQGSEATYESGFVIDKFPISRPNLTFSTLTVSNMSPEDSSIYLCSVEDGDRTYGYTFGSGTRLTVV.

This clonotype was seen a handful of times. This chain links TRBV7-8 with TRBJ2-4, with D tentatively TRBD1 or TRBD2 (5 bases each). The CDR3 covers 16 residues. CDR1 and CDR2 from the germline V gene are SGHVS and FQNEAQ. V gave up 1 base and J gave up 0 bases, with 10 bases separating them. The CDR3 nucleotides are TGTGCCAGCAGCTTAGACGGGACCCTAGCCAAAAACATTCAGTACTTC. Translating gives CASSLDGTLAKNIQYF.

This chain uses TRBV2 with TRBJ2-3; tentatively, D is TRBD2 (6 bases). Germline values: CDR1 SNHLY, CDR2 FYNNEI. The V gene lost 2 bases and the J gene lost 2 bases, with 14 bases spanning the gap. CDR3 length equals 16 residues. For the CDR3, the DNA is TGTGCCAGCAGTGAATTAGCGGCACAGCACACAGATACGCAGTATTTT. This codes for CASSELAAQHTDTQYF.

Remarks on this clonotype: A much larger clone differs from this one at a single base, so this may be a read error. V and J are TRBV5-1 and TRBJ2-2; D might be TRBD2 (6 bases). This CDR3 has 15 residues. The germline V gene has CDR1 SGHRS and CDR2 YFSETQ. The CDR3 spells CANSAEAGLTGELFF. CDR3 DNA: TGCGCCAACAGCGCCGAGGCGGGACTCACCGGGGAGCTGTTTTTT.

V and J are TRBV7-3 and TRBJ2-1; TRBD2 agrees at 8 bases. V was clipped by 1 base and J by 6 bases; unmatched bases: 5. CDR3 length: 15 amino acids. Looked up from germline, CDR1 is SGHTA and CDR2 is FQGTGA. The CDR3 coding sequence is TGTGCCAGCAGCTTAAAACGGGGGGGCCGCAATGAGCAGTTCTTC. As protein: CASSLKRGGRNEQFF. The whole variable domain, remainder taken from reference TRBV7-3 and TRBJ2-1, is GAGVSQTPSNKVTEKGKYVELRCDPISGHTALYWYRQSLGQGPEFLIYFQGTGAADDSGLPNDRFFAVRPEGSVSTLKIQRTERGDSAVYLCASSLKRGGRNEQFFGPGTRLTVL.

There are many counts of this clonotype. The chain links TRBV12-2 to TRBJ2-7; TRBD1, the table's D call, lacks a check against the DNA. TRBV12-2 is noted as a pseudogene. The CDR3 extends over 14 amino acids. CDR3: CASPSDEGGYEQYF. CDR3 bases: TGTGCAAGTCCCTCCGATGAGGGGGGCTACGAGCAGTACTTC.

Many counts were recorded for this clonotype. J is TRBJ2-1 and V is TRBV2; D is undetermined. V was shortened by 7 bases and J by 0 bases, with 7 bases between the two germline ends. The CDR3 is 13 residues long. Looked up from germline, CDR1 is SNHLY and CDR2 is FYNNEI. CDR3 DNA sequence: TGTGCCAGCAACTTCGACTCCTACAATGAGCAGTTCTTC. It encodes CASNFDSYNEQFF.

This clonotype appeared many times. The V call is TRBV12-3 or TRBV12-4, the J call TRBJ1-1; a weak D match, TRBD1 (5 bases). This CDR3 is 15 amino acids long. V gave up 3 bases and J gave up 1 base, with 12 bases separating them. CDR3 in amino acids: CASSLMGHSNTEAFF. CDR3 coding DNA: TGTGCCAGCAGTTTGATGGGGCATTCGAACACTGAAGCTTTCTTT.

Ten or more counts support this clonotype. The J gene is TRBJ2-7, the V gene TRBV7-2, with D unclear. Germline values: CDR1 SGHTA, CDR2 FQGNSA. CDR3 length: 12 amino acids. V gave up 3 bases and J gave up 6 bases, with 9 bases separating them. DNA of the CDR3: TGTGCCAGCAGCTTTCCGAGCCTCGAGCAGTACTTC. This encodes CASSFPSLEQYF.

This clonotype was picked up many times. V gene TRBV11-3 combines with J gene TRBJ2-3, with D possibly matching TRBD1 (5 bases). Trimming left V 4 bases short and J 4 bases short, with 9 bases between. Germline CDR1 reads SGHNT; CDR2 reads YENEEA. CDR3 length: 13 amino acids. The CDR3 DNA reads TGTGCCAGCAGCTATACAGGCGCAGATACGCAGTATTTT. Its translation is CASSYTGADTQYF.

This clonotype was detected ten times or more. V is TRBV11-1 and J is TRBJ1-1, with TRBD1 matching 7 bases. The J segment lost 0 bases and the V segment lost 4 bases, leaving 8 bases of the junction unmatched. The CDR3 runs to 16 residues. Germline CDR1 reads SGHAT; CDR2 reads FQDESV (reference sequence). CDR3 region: CASSSQGQIMNTEAFF. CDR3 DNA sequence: TGTGCCAGCAGCTCCCAGGGACAGATCATGAACACTGAAGCTTTCTTT.

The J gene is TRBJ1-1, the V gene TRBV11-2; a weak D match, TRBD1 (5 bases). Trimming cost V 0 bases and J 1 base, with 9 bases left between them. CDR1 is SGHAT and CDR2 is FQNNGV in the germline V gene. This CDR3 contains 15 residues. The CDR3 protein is CASSLDLGENTEAFF. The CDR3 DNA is TGTGCCAGCAGCTTAGATTTGGGGGAGAACACTGAAGCTTTCTTT.

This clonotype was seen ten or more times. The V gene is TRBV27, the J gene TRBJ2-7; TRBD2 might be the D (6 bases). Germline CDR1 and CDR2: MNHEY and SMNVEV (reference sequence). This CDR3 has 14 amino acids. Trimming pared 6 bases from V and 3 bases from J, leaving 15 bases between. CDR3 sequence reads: CASSLLGGSYEQYF. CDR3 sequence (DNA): TGTGCCAGCAGCCTTCTGGGGGGTAGCTACGAGCAGTACTTC.

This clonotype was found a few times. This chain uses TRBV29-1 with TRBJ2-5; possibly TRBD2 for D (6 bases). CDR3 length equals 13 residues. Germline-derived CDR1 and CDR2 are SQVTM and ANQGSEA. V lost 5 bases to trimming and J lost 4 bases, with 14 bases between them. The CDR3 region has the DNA TGCAGCGTTCTCGGGGGATGGGGAGAGACCCAGTACTTC. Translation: CSVLGGWGETQYF.

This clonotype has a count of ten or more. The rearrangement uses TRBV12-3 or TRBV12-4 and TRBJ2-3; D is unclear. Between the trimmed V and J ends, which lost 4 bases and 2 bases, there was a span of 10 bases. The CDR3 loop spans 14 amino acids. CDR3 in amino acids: CASSSDGYTDTQYF. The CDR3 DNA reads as TGTGCCAGCAGTTCGGACGGTTACACAGATACGCAGTATTTT.